The clone carrying this T cell receptor (beta chain) came up many times. The antigen remains undetermined. The source of the sample is a study of identical twins. Notes on the study in general: The study found weaker excess twin sharing in beta out-of-frame sequences. Because invariant MAIT and iNKT cells could be present, zero-insertion analyses could be partly confounded.

Using its own MiXCR run on the 5' RACE reads, TCRdb lists one record per CDR3 protein. The sample yields about 570,000 distinct CDR3 sequences, roughly 9.9% seen once. With V trimmed by 5 bases and J by 5 bases, 7 bases remained unmatched. The CDR3 consists of 14 residues. The germline V gene encodes CDR1 SGHTA and CDR2 FQGTGA. The same sample was also studied in work on yellow fever vaccine responses in identical twins. That report notes: Twins reportedly had a vaccine T cell response that seemed partly convergent, partly personalized.

The sequencing input was PBMCs. The chain joins TRBV7-3 to TRBJ2-7; TRBD1 matches at 9 bases. This sequence originates from a woman aged 18-35 years in good health. CDR3 amino acids: CASSPTGGADEQYF. As DNA, the CDR3 is TGTGCCAGCAGCCCAACAGGGGGCGCGGACGAGCAGTACTTC.